This entry describes one T cell receptor beta chain. Between the trimmed V and J ends, which lost 3 bases and 5 bases, there was a span of 8 bases. CDR3 length: 13 residues. CDR1 is SGHRS, CDR2 YFSETQ, per germline. This sample is drawn from a study of blood T cell repertoires in COVID-19. Study in general: Samples of COVID-19 (acute and convalescent) were obtained from the United States, Italy and Spain. From T cells, B-cell-depleted T cells, or PBMCs came the material, which was cDNA or gDNA.

How the authors handled the data: It was from reference gene primer amplification that nucleated cell counts were estimated. The protocol was immunoSEQ multiplex PCR, while the TCRdb copy is restricted to in-frame clones and leaves out a portion. That table is the source of V, J and clone size, and D and trimming were worked out from the DNA. The data show about 59,000 clones, with around 79% seen just once and roughly 3% held by the top ten. Sequencing used peripheral blood. This chain uses TRBV5-1 with TRBJ2-2; weak D call: TRBD1 (6 bases). This TCR was recovered from a man aged 60-69 years with acute or convalescent COVID-19. CDR3 nucleotide sequence: TGCGCCAGCAGCTCACAGGGAACCGGGGAGCTGTTTTTT. Protein: CASSSQGTGELFF.